This T cell receptor beta chain was sequenced during a study of cytomegalovirus exposure and HLA in healthy donors. General study results and limits: Later genetic work tied a missense DCLRE1C variant to beta-chain V and J trimming. No immune exposure information besides CMV serostatus was available.

The CDR3 covers 15 residues. Germline assignment: CDR1 SNHLY and CDR2 FYNNEI. The V segment lost 4 bases and the J segment 5 bases; nucleotides outside the gene matches: 8. Details on this clone: Its target is unknown.

The PCR employed 60 Vbeta primers together with 13 Jbeta primers. Profiled with immunoSEQ multiplex PCR; TCRdb holds only in-frame clones, not every one. Of 100,000 to 150,000 clones listed, over 70% were seen once; the top ten hold 4%. Input material: PBMCs. This sequence joins TRBV2 and TRBJ1-2; 9 nucleotides line up with TRBD1. The origin of this receptor is a man aged 18 to 35 in good health and CMV-seropositive. The CDR3 region has the DNA TGTGCCAGCAGTGGCTCCTTACAGGGGGCATATGGCTACACCTTC. As protein: CASSGSLQGAYGYTF.